Each of the 25 T cell receptor beta chains below was sequenced from the same sample in a study of T-cell reconstitution after alpha-beta-depleted transplantation in children. Overall study findings and caveats: Newly produced T cells mostly accounted for T-cell counts and diversity one year post-transplant.

Preparation of the TCRbeta library involved a method that used unique molecular identifiers. TCRdb re-called the PCR reads through MiXCR, storing one row per CDR3 protein. This sample has some 300,000 distinct CDR3 sequences, with almost 8% found just once. Their antigens remain unidentified. The input for sequencing was peripheral blood, taken 360 days after TCRalphabeta/CD19-depleted stem cell transplant. These receptors all stem from a female patient aged 2 to 10 who had a stem cell transplant for Fanconi anemia, so the T cells may come from the graft donor.

This clonotype was counted many times. The chain uses TRBV4-3 and TRBJ2-7; 9 bases align to TRBD1. V lost 2 bases to trimming and J lost 3 bases; unmatched junction nucleotides: 2. Germline CDR1 and CDR2: LGHNA and YSLEER. This CDR3 has 14 amino acids. The CDR3 loop is CASSQRQGVYEQYF. CDR3 in DNA: TGCGCCAGCAGCCAACGACAGGGGGTCTACGAGCAGTACTTC.

This clonotype was counted at least ten times. The chain uses TRBV20-1 and TRBJ2-3; the match to TRBD1 covers 9 bases. Germline CDR1 DFQATT, CDR2 SNEGSKA (reference sequence). The CDR3 sequence is 15 residues long. J was trimmed by 4 bases and V by 4 bases; bases with no gene match: 9. CDR3 in DNA: TGCAGTGCTACCACCGGGACAGGGATAGCAGATACGCAGTATTTT. It translates to CSATTGTGIADTQYF.

The table lists this clonotype with many counts. Here the CDR3 reads CASSLRASGVTDTQYF. The CDR3 region has the DNA TGTGCCAGCAGTTTACGGGCTAGCGGGGTCACAGATACGCAGTATTTT. V gene TRBV12-3 or TRBV12-4 combines with J gene TRBJ2-3; TRBD2 aligns across 9 bases. This CDR3 has 16 amino acids. V dropped 2 bases and J dropped 2; count of bases not matched to a gene: 5.

This clonotype was counted many times. The gene calls are TRBV20-1 and TRBJ2-6, with D hard to call. Trimming removed 3 bases from V and 0 bases from J, with 6 bases in between. The CDR3 is 14 residues long. The germline CDR1 and CDR2 sequences are DFQATT and SNEGSKA (reference sequence). DNA of the CDR3: TGCAGTGCTAGTCCCACCTCTGGGGCCAACGTCCTGACTTTC. Residues: CSASPTSGANVLTF.

The chain carries TRBV10-3 and TRBJ2-1; D is unresolved. The CDR3 is 13 amino acids. The germline V and J ends were trimmed by 7 bases and 7 bases, with 14 bases remaining between them. Germline V gene lookup returns CDR1 ENHRY and CDR2 SYGVKD. CDR3 protein: CAITNKRDNEQFF. CDR3 in DNA: TGTGCCATCACTAACAAGAGAGATAATGAGCAGTTCTTC.

This clonotype came up many times. The rearrangement uses TRBV7-9 and TRBJ1-6; 9 bases agree with TRBD1. Germline assignment: CDR1 SEHNR and CDR2 FQNEAQ (reference sequence). This CDR3 has 14 residues. Trimming at V came to 5 bases and at J to 14 bases, leaving 10 bases not matched to a gene. The CDR3 nucleotides are TGTGCCAGCAGCACCGAGACAGGGGGAAATGCCCTCCACTTT. Protein product: CASSTETGGNALHF. Full variable domain (outside the CDR3, taken from reference TRBV7-9 and TRBJ1-6): DTGVSQNPRHKITKRGQNVTFRCDPISEHNRLYWYRQTLGQGPEFLTYFQNEAQLEKSRLLSDRFSAERPKGSFSTLEIQRTEQGDSAMYLCASSTETGGNALHFGNGTRLTVT.

This clonotype was seen repeatedly, ten times or more. The CDR3 region has the DNA TGTGCCAGCAGCGATGGGACAGGGGTATCCGAAGCTTTCTTT. Amino acid sequence: CASSDGTGVSEAFF. The chain links TRBV9 to TRBJ1-1, with 10 bases lining up with TRBD1. Germline V lookup: CDR1 SGDLS, CDR2 YYNGEE. The CDR3 consists of 14 residues. V lost 3 bases to trimming and J lost 8 bases; unmatched junction nucleotides: 7.

This rearrangement joins TRBV10-3 to TRBJ2-5; D not resolved. Germline V gives CDR1 ENHRY, CDR2 SYGVKD. With 0 bases removed from V and 4 bases from J, the gap between germline ends came to 9 bases. The CDR3 spans 14 residues. As DNA, the CDR3 is TGTGCCATCAGTGAGTCGGTTAGGGTAGAGACCCAGTACTTC. This translates into CAISESVRVETQYF.

This clonotype was detected ten times or more. The chain employs TRBV5-1 and TRBJ2-7; D gene ambiguous. The CDR3 totals 14 residues. Germline V gives CDR1 SGHRS, CDR2 YFSETQ. With 0 bases removed from V and 3 bases from J, the gap between germline ends came to 10 bases. Here the CDR3 reads CASSLARADYEQYF. The CDR3 region has the DNA TGCGCCAGCAGCTTGGCCCGGGCGGACTACGAGCAGTACTTC.

The sample holds a few counts of this clonotype. The V and J genes are TRBV25-1 and TRBJ1-5; D is uncertain. The length of the CDR3 is 17 residues. Germline V gives CDR1 MGHDK, CDR2 SYGVNS. The V and J ends lost 3 bases and 1 base respectively, with 16 bases between them. The CDR3 nucleotides read TGTGCCAGCAGTGACGGCACGGAACCCCAAAGCAATCAGCCCCAGCATTTT. This translates into CASSDGTEPQSNQPQHF.

This clonotype was picked up many times. The chain uses TRBV3-1 and TRBJ2-1; 8 nucleotides agree with TRBD1. The V and J ends lost 2 bases and 9 bases, in that order; junction bases with no gene match: 3. Germline V gene data show CDR1 as LGHDT and CDR2 as YNNKEL (reference sequence). This CDR3 spans 13 amino acids. CDR3 sequence: CASSQLDRVEQFF. The CDR3 DNA reads TGTGCCAGCAGCCAATTGGACAGGGTTGAGCAGTTCTTC.

This clonotype was detected many times. The CDR3 bases are TGTGCCAGCAATCTGGGGTTAGGGACTGAAGCTTTCTTT. Protein product: CASNLGLGTEAFF. The V and J genes are TRBV12-3 or TRBV12-4 and TRBJ1-1; D remains ambiguous. Trimming removed 7 bases from V and 5 bases from J, with 14 bases in between. This CDR3 contains 13 residues.

V is TRBV5-1 and J is TRBJ1-1; 7 bases match TRBD1. The CDR3 spans 16 residues. The germline V gene has CDR1 SGHRS and CDR2 YFSETQ. V lost 0 bases and J lost 4; bases outside the gene matches: 9. CDR3 loop: CASSLAPTGLGTEAFF. The CDR3 bases are TGCGCCAGCAGCTTGGCCCCGACAGGGCTCGGCACTGAAGCTTTCTTT.

This clonotype was seen many times. The chain uses TRBV4-2 and TRBJ2-7; D uncertain. The CDR3 extends over 15 amino acids. Looked up from germline, CDR1 is LGHNA and CDR2 is YNFKEQ. V lost 1 base, J lost 1 base, and 11 bases lay in between. CDR3 loop: CASSQAHGGSYEQYF. Written as DNA, the CDR3 is TGTGCCAGCAGCCAAGCACATGGCGGATCCTACGAGCAGTACTTC.

This clonotype was counted ten times or more. The V and J genes are TRBV29-1 and TRBJ1-1; D uncertain. The CDR3 has 14 amino acids. Germline assignment: CDR1 SQVTM and CDR2 ANQGSEA. The V end was cut by 1 base, the J end by 1 base, with 10 bases between. CDR3 loop: CSVEGSVSNTEAFF. In DNA, the CDR3 is TGCAGCGTTGAAGGCTCCGTTTCGAACACTGAAGCTTTCTTT.

The chain uses TRBV11-2 and TRBJ1-1; 8 bases map to TRBD1. From germline, CDR1 is SGHAT and CDR2 FQNNGV. This CDR3 is 15 amino acids long. Trimming took 2 bases from V and 0 from J; bases not matched to a gene: 2. The CDR3 DNA is TGTGCCAGCAGCTTACGGACAGGGATGAACACTGAAGCTTTCTTT. Translated, it gives CASSLRTGMNTEAFF.

J is TRBJ2-2 and V is TRBV19, with D possibly being TRBD1 or TRBD2 (5 bases each). The CDR3 has 15 residues. Trimming cost V 3 bases and J 5 bases, with 13 bases left between them. CDR1 and CDR2 from the germline V gene are LNHDA and SQIVND (reference sequence). Written as DNA, the CDR3 is TGTGCCAGTAGTATCCCCGGGACGGATACCGGGGAGCTGTTTTTT. Translated, it gives CASSIPGTDTGELFF.

This clonotype came up a few times. The chain uses TRBV20-1 and TRBJ1-4; D may be TRBD1 (5 bases). V was cut by 3 bases and J by 5 bases, with 7 bases left in between. Germline CDR1 and CDR2: DFQATT and SNEGSKA (reference sequence). The CDR3 is 12 residues long. In DNA form, the CDR3 reads TGCAGTGCTAGGGGGGGGAATGAAAAACTGTTTTTT. Translating gives CSARGGNEKLFF.

This clonotype appeared a few times. The rearrangement uses TRBV7-9 and TRBJ2-3; 7 nucleotides agree with TRBD1. CDR1 and CDR2 from the germline V gene are SEHNR and FQNEAQ (reference sequence). The ends lost 4 bases at V and 7 bases at J; junction bases unmatched: 14. This CDR3 comprises 16 residues. The CDR3 coding sequence is TGTGCCAGCAGCTCAAGACAGGGACCATTCTGGAATACGCAGTATTTT. Its protein product is CASSSRQGPFWNTQYF.

This clonotype has ten or more counts. V usage is TRBV4-2 and J usage is TRBJ2-2, with 10 bases that match TRBD2. This CDR3 has 18 residues. The junction had 9 bases not matched to a gene; V was cut back by 0 bases and J by 5 bases. Germline V gives CDR1 LGHNA, CDR2 YNFKEQ. CDR3 sequence: CASSQDSLAGVYTGELFF. For the CDR3, the DNA is TGTGCCAGCAGCCAAGATTCCCTAGCGGGAGTGTATACCGGGGAGCTGTTTTTT.

In this sample, this clonotype turned up a few times. The gene calls are TRBV28 and TRBJ2-4, with D maybe TRBD2 (6 bases). Per germline, CDR1 MDHEN and CDR2 SYDVKM. V dropped 10 bases and J dropped 5 bases, with 15 bases sitting between them. The CDR3 sequence is 13 residues long. The CDR3 loop reads CATEEGRENIQYF. CDR3 coding DNA: TGTGCCACGGAGGAGGGTAGGGAAAACATTCAGTACTTC.

This clonotype was detected only a few times. The chain joins TRBV2 to TRBJ2-5; 11 bases are shared with TRBD2. The germline V gene encodes CDR1 SNHLY and CDR2 FYNNEI. The V segment lost 5 bases and the J segment 5 bases; nucleotides outside the gene matches: 7. The CDR3 has 15 residues. The CDR3: CASSISGGAAETQYF. CDR3 nucleotides: TGTGCCAGCAGTATTAGCGGGGGGGCGGCTGAGACCCAGTACTTC.

This clonotype was seen a handful of times. V usage is TRBV7-9 and J usage is TRBJ1-5; possible D gene TRBD1, 5 bases. The germline CDR1 and CDR2 sequences are SEHNR and FQNEAQ (reference sequence). Trimming removed 4 bases from V and 6 bases from J, with 10 bases in between. This CDR3 contains 13 residues. CDR3 residues: CASSYQGGQPQHF. The CDR3 nucleotides read TGTGCCAGCAGCTACCAGGGTGGTCAGCCCCAGCATTTT.

This clonotype was counted once. CDR3 loop: CASSLAGSSEQYV. DNA for the CDR3: TGTGCCAGCAGTTTAGCGGGGAGCAGCGAGCAGTACGTC. The genes are TRBV28 and TRBJ2-7, with a weak D call TRBD2 (6 bases). Trimming left V 2 bases short and J 6 bases short, with 11 bases between. Germline-derived CDR1 and CDR2 are MDHEN and SYDVKM. CDR3 length: 13 residues.

This rearrangement joins TRBV18 to TRBJ2-3; TRBD2 matches at 8 bases. The CDR3 loop spans 17 amino acids. The V segment lost 1 base and the J segment 4 bases; nucleotides outside the gene matches: 10. Germline CDR1 KGHSH, CDR2 LQKENI. Here the CDR3 DNA reads TGTGCCAGCTCACCACGGTCGGTAGCGGGGAGTGCAGATACGCAGTATTTT. It is translated as CASSPRSVAGSADTQYF.